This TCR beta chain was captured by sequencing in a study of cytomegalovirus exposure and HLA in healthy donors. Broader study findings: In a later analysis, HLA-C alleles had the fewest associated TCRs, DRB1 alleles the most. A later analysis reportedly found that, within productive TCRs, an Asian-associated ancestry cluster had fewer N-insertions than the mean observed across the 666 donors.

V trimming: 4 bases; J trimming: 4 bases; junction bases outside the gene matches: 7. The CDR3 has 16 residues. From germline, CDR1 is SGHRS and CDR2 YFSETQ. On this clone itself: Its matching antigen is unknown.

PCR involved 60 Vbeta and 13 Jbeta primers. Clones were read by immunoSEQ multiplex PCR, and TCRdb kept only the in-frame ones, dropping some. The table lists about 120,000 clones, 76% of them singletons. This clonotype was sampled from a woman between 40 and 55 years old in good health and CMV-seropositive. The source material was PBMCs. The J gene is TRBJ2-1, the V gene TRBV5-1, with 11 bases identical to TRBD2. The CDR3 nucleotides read TGCGCCAGCAGCGCACCCTTAGCGGGGGGGTACAATGAGCAGTTCTTC. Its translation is CASSAPLAGGYNEQFF.